The 8 T cell receptor beta chains listed next were all sequenced from one sample in a study of response to subunit inactivated influenza vaccine. Each CDR3 protein is one row after TCRdb ran MiXCR on the RT-PCR reads. Here the sample spans 500,000 to 700,000 distinct CDR3 sequences, 20% to 25% being singletons. This sample also appeared in a second study, on T cells expressing NK-cell markers. In that study: 5'RACE template switching with UMIs generated TCR beta cDNA.

Specimen: CD4+ T cells sorted from PBMCs, collected roughly 12 days after vaccination. Receptors originate from a man between 45 and 60 years old who received an inactivated influenza vaccine.

This clonotype was seen a handful of times. This rearrangement joins TRBV16 to TRBJ1-6; no clear D gene. V was cut by 4 bases and J by 9 bases, with 16 bases left in between. This CDR3 has 15 amino acids. In germline, CDR1 is KGHSY, CDR2 FQNENV. The CDR3 sequence is CASSPQSGFSSPLHF. In DNA form, the CDR3 reads TGTGCCAGCAGCCCCCAGTCAGGATTCAGTTCACCCCTCCACTTT.

This sequence joins TRBV5-6 and TRBJ1-4; tentatively, D is TRBD1 (6 bases). Per germline, CDR1 SGHDT and CDR2 YYEEEE. The CDR3 consists of 16 residues. Trimming stripped 3 bases from V and 4 bases from J, with 16 bases between. CDR3 sequence (DNA): TGTGCCAGCAGCTCCCGGGGGGGCCGGTTTAATGAAAAACTGTTTTTT. Translating it yields CASSSRGGRFNEKLFF.

The rearrangement links TRBV20-1 to TRBJ1-5, with D perhaps matching TRBD1 (6 bases). This CDR3 contains 14 residues. Trimming cost V 0 bases and J 6 bases, with 12 bases left between them. Looked up from germline, CDR1 is DFQATT and CDR2 is SNEGSKA (reference sequence). DNA of the CDR3: TGCAGTGCTAGAGAAAACAGGGATCGTCAGCCCCAGCATTTT. As protein: CSARENRDRQPQHF.

This clonotype was counted between two and nine times. The rearrangement joins TRBV5-1 to TRBJ2-1; D is ambiguous. Germline assignment: CDR1 SGHRS and CDR2 YFSETQ. The CDR3 covers 17 residues. The ends were cut back, 4 bases at V and 4 bases at J, with 21 bases in the middle. The CDR3 reads CASSRPKGRINYNEQFF. CDR3 DNA sequence: TGCGCCAGCAGCCGTCCTAAGGGCAGGATTAATTACAATGAGCAGTTCTTC.

This chain links TRBV5-6 with TRBJ1-1; no clear D. The V and J ends lost 4 bases and 5 bases respectively, with 9 bases between them. The length of the CDR3 is 12 residues. Germline CDR1 and CDR2: SGHDT and YYEEEE. The CDR3 loop is CASSLGRTEAFF. The CDR3 DNA reads as TGTGCCAGCAGCCTGGGCAGGACTGAAGCTTTCTTT.

This clonotype was counted at least ten times. The chain combines TRBV29-1 with TRBJ2-3; D assignment may be TRBD1 or TRBD2 (5 bases each). V lost 8 bases to trimming and J lost 4 bases, with 19 bases between them. The germline V gene encodes CDR1 SQVTM and CDR2 ANQGSEA. CDR3 size: 14 residues. For the CDR3, the DNA is TGCAGCCACTCCCGAGGGCAGGGCGCAGATACGCAGTATTTT. This gives the protein CSHSRGQGADTQYF.

This clonotype has just a few counts. The chain joins TRBV6-2 or TRBV6-3 to TRBJ2-7, with 12 nucleotides matching TRBD2. Germline CDR1 is MNHEY and CDR2 is SVGEGT. V shed 6 bases, J shed 3 bases, and the junction held 0 bases outside the gene matches. This CDR3 spans 13 amino acids. The CDR3 sequence is CASRGLAGYEQYF. The CDR3 bases are TGTGCCAGCAGGGGACTAGCGGGCTACGAGCAGTACTTC.

In its sample, this clonotype was seen a few times. V and J are TRBV15 and TRBJ1-2; TRBD1 agrees at 8 bases. The V gene end was trimmed by 6 bases and the J gene end by 7 bases; junction bases not matched to a gene: 7. The germline CDR1 and CDR2 sequences are LNHNV and YYDKDF (reference sequence). This CDR3 is built from 13 residues. CDR3: CATRKQGDGGYTF. The CDR3 coding sequence is TGTGCCACCAGGAAACAGGGGGACGGTGGCTACACCTTC.